This T cell receptor beta chain is drawn from a study of response to subunit inactivated influenza vaccine. With 3 bases removed from V and 7 bases from J, the gap between germline ends came to 6 bases. Per the germline V gene, CDR1 is MDHEN and CDR2 is SYDVKM. This CDR3 contains 11 residues. This clonotype has ten or more counts. TCRdb used MiXCR to reprocess the RT-PCR reads, holding one entry per CDR3 protein. The table has about 570,000 distinct CDR3 sequences, about 11% seen once; the top ten hold approximately 11%. These data also formed part of another study, on T cells expressing NK-cell markers. This second report adds: The cDNA for TCR beta came from 5'RACE template switching with UMIs. Clarity on HCMV specificity was lacking for the expanded NKG2C+ T cell clones.

The chain joins TRBV28 to TRBJ1-2; no definite D call. The material was PBMCs from blood, obtained on the day of vaccination. This TCR came from a man in his forties or fifties who received an inactivated influenza vaccine. In DNA form, the CDR3 reads TGTGCCAGCAGTTTGGGGTTTGGCTACACCTTC. Translating it yields CASSLGFGYTF.